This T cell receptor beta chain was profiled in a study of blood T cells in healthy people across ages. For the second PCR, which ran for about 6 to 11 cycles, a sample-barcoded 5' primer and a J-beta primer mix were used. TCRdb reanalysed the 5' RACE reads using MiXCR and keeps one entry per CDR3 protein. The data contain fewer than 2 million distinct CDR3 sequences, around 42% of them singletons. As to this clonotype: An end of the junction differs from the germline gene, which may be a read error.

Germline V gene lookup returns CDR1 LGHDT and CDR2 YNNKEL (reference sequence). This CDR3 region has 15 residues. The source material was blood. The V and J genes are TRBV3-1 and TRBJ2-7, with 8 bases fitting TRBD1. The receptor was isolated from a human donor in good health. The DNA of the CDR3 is TGTGTCAGCAGCCACCGCGGGACAGGCAAATACGAGCAGTACTTC. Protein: CVSSHRGTGKYEQYF.